This TCR beta chain derives from a study of patients and donors after allogeneic stem cell transplantation. A single record per CDR3 protein comes from TCRdb applying MiXCR to the RT-PCR reads. Of roughly 940,000 distinct CDR3 sequences listed, approximately 19% are singletons. V lost 0 bases and J lost 0, with 9 bases in between. The CDR3 has 15 amino acids. CDR1 is DFQATT, CDR2 SNEGSKA, per germline (reference sequence). This clonotype was found a few times. The sequence came from a human donor who was either an allogeneic HSCT recipient or a stem cell or donor lymphocyte infusion donor (not recorded which). It is not recorded whose cells these are; they may come from a transplant donor. The rearrangement joins TRBV20-1 to TRBJ1-5; D may be TRBD1 (5 bases). Sequencing was done on a sample of blood, either unsorted or a sorted T cell fraction (not recorded which). CDR3 sequence reads: CSARDWGYSNQPQHF. CDR3 nucleotide sequence: TGCAGTGCTAGAGATTGGGGGTATAGCAATCAGCCCCAGCATTTT.